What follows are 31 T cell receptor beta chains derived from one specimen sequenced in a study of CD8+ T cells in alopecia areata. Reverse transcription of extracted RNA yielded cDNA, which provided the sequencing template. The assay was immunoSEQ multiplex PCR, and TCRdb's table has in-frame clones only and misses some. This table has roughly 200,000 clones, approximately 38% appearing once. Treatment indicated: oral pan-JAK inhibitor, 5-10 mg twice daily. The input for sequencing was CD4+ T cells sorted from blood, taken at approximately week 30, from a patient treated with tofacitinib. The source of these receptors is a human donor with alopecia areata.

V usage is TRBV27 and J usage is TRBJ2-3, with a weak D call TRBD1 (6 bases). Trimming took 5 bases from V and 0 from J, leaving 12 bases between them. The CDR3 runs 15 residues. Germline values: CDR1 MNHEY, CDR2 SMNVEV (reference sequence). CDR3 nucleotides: TGTGCCAGCAGTACCGGGACAACTAGCACAGATACGCAGTATTTT. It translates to CASSTGTTSTDTQYF.

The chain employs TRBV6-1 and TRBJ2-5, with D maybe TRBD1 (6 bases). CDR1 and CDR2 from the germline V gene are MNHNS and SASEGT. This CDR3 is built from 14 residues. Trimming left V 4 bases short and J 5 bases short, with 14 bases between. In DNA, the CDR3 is TGTGCCAGCAGTGTCAACAGGGTAGTGGAGACCCAGTACTTC. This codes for CASSVNRVVETQYF.

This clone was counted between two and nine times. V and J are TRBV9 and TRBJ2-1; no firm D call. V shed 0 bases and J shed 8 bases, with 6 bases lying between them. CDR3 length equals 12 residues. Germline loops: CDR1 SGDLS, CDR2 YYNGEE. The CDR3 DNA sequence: TGTGCCAGCAGCGTAGTGGAACATGAGCAGTTCTTC. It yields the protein CASSVVEHEQFF.

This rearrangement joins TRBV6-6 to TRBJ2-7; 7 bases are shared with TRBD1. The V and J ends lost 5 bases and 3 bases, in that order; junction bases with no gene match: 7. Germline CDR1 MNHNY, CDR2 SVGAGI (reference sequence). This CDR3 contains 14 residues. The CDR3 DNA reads TGTGCCAGCAGTCTACCTACAGGGGACTACGAGCAGTACTTC. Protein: CASSLPTGDYEQYF.

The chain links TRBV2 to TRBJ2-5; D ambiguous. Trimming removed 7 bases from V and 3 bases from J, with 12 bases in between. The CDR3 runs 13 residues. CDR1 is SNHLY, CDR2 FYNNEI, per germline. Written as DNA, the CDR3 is TGTGCCAGCAACGGGCAGCTGAAAGAGACCCAGTACTTC. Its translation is CASNGQLKETQYF. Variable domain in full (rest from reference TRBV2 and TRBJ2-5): EPEVTQTPSHQVTQMGQEVILRCVPISNHLYFYWYRQILGQKVEFLVSFYNNEISEKSEIFDDQFSVERPDGSNFTLKIRSTKLEDSAMYFCASNGQLKETQYFGPGTRLLVL.

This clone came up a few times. CDR3 in DNA: TGTGCCAGCAGTGGGCAAGTAACCGAAAAACTGTTTTTT. Protein product: CASSGQVTEKLFF. The V call is TRBV2, the J call TRBJ1-4; D is unclear. Germline CDR1 and CDR2: SNHLY and FYNNEI. This CDR3 is built from 13 residues. V dropped 4 bases and J dropped 8 bases, with 11 bases sitting between them.

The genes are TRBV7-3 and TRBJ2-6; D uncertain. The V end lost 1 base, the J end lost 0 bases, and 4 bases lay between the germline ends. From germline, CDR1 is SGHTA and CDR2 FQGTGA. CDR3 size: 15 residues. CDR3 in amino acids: CASSLSSSGANVLTF. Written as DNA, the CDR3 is TGTGCCAGCAGCTTAAGCTCCTCTGGGGCCAACGTCCTGACTTTC.

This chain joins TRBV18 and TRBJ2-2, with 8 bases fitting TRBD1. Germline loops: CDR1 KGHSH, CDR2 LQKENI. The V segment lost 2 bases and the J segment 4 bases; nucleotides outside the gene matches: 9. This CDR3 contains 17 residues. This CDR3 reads CASSPGQGTLGTGELFF. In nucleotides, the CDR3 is TGTGCCAGCTCACCAGGACAGGGAACCCTGGGCACCGGGGAGCTGTTTTTT.

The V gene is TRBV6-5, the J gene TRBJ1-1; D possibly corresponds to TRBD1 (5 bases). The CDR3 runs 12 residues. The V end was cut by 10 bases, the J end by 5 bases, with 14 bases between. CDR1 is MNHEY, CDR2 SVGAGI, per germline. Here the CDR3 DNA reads TGTGCCACCAGGGCCTGGGGGACTGAAGCTTTCTTT. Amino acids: CATRAWGTEAFF.

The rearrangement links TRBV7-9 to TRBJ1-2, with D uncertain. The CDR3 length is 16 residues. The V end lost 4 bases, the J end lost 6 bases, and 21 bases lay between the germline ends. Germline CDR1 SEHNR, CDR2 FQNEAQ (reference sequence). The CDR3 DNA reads TGTGCCAGCAGCTACAAAGGACTGCTGGTCGGGGATGGCTACACCTTC. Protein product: CASSYKGLLVGDGYTF.

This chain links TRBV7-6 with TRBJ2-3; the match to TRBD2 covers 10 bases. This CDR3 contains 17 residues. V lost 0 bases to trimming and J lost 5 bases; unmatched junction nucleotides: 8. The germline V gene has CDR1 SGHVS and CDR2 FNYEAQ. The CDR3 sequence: CASSLAPSGGDRDTQYF. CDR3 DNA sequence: TGTGCCAGCAGCTTAGCGCCTAGCGGGGGTGACCGAGATACGCAGTATTTT.

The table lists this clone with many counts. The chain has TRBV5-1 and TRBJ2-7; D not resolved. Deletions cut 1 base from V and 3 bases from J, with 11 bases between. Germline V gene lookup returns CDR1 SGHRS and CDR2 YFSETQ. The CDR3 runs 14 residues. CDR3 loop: CASSLLGKSYEQYF. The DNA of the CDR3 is TGCGCCAGCAGCTTGTTGGGGAAGAGCTACGAGCAGTACTTC.

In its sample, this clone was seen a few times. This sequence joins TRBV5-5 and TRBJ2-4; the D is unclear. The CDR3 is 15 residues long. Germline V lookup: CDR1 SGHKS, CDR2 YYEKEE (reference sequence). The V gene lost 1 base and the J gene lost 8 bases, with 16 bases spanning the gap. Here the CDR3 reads CASSLLPSRWDIQYF. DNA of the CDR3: TGTGCCAGCAGCTTGCTTCCCAGTCGGTGGGACATTCAGTACTTC.

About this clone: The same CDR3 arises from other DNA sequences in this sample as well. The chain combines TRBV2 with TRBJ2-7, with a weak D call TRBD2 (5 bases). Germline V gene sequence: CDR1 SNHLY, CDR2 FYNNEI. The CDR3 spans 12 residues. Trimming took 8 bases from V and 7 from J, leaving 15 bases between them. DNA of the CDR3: TGTGCCAGCGGCAGAGATTCGGGGGAGCAGTACTTC. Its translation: CASGRDSGEQYF.

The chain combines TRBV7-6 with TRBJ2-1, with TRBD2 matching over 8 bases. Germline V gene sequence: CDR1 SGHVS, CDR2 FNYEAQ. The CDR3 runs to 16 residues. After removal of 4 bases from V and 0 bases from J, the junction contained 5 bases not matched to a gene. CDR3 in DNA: TGTGCCAGCAGCTCCATAGCGGGGAGCTCCTACAATGAGCAGTTCTTC. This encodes CASSSIAGSSYNEQFF. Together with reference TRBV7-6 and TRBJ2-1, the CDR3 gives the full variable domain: GAGVSQSPRYKVTKRGQDVALRCDPISGHVSLYWYRQALGQGPEFLTYFNYEAQQDKSGLPNDRFSAERPEGSISTLTIQRTEQRDSAMYRCASSSIAGSSYNEQFFGPGTRLTVL.

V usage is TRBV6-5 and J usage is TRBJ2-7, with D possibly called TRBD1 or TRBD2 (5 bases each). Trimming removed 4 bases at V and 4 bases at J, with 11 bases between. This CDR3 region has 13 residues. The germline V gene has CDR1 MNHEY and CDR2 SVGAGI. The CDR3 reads CASSSGTRYEQYF. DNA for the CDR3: TGTGCCAGCAGTTCTGGGACGAGATACGAGCAGTACTTC.

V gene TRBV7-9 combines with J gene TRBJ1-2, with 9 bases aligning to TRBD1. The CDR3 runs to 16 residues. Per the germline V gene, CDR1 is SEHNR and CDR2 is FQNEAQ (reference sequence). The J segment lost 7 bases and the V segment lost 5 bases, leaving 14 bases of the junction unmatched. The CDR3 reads CASSKQPQGARLGYTF. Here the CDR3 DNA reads TGTGCCAGCAGCAAACAGCCACAGGGGGCTCGTCTTGGCTACACCTTC.

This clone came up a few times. CDR3 protein: CASRGLVHTDTQYF. The CDR3 region has the DNA TGTGCCAGCAGGGGACTAGTCCACACAGATACGCAGTATTTT. V and J are TRBV2 and TRBJ2-3; TRBD2 matches at 8 bases. This CDR3 comprises 14 residues. The germline CDR1 and CDR2 sequences are SNHLY and FYNNEI. With V trimmed by 6 bases and J by 2 bases, 4 bases remained unmatched.

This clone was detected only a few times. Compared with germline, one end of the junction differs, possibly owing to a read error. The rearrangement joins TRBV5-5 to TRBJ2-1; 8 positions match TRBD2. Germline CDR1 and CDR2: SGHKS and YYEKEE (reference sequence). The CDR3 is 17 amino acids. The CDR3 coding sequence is TGTGCCAGCAGCCCGGTAGCGGGGTTGCTCGGGTCCCCCACCAAGCTCTTC. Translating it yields CASSPVAGLLGSPTKLF.

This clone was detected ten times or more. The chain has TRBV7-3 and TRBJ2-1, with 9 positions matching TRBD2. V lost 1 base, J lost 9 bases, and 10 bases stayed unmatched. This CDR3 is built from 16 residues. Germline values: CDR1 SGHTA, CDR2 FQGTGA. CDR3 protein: CASSLNPSGGKGEQFF. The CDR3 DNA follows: TGTGCCAGCAGCTTAAATCCAAGCGGGGGGAAGGGTGAGCAGTTCTTC.

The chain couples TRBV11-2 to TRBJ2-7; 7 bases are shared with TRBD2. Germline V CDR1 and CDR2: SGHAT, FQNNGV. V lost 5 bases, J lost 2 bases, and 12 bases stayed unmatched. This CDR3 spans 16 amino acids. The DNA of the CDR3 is TGTGCCAGCAGCCCCTATGAGGGAGGGAACACCTACGAGCAGTACTTC. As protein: CASSPYEGGNTYEQYF.

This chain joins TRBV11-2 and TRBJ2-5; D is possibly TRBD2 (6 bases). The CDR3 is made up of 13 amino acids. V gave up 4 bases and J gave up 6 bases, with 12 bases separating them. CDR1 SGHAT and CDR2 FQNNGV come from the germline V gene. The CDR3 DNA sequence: TGTGCCAGCAGCTCGGGACTGAGGCAGACCCAGTACTTC. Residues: CASSSGLRQTQYF.

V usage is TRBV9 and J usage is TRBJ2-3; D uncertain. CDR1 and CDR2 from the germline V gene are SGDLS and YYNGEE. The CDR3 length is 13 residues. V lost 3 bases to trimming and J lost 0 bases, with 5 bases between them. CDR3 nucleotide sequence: TGTGCCAGCAGCGACCCTAGCACAGATACGCAGTATTTT. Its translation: CASSDPSTDTQYF.

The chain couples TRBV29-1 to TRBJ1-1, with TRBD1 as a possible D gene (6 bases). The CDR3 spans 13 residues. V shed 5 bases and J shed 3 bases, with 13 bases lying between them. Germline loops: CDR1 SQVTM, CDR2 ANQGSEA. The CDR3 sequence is CSVHRVLDTEAFF. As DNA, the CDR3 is TGCAGCGTTCACAGGGTACTGGACACTGAAGCTTTCTTT.

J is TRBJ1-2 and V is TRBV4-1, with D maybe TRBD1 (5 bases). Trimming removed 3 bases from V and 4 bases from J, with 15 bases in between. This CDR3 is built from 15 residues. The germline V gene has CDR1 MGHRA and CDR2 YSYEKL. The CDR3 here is CASSHPGRSLYGYTF. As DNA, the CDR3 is TGCGCCAGCAGCCATCCGGGACGCTCCCTCTATGGCTACACCTTC.

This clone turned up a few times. The CDR3: CSVGRGSGANVLTF. CDR3 DNA: TGCAGCGTGGGGAGAGGCTCTGGGGCCAACGTCCTGACTTTC. The rearrangement uses TRBV29-1 and TRBJ2-6; TRBD2 is a possible D gene (5 bases). The V gene's germline CDR1 is SQVTM and CDR2 ANQGSEA. The CDR3 is made up of 14 amino acids. V was cut by 6 bases and J by 0 bases, with 9 bases left in between.

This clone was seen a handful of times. Here the CDR3 reads CAWSVGHGNTIYF. The CDR3 region has the DNA TGTGCCTGGAGTGTTGGGCATGGAAACACCATATATTTT. The chain joins TRBV30 to TRBJ1-3; D is unclear. Per germline, CDR1 GTSNPN and CDR2 SVGIG (reference sequence). The ends were cut back, 0 bases at V and 3 bases at J, with 6 bases in the middle. CDR3 length: 13 residues.

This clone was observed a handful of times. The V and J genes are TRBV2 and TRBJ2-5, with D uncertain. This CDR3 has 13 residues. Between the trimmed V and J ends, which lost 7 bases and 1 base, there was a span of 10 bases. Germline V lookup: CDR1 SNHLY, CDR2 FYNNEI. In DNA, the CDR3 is TGTGCCAGCACTGTTGCCTTCCAAGAGACCCAGTACTTC. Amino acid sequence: CASTVAFQETQYF.

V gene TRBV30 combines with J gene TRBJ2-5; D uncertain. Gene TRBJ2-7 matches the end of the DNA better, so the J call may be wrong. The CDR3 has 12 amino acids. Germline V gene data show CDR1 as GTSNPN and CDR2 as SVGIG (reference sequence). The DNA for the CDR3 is TGTGCCTGGAGTGTATTCAGCTACGAGCAGTACTTC. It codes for CAWSVFSYEQYF.

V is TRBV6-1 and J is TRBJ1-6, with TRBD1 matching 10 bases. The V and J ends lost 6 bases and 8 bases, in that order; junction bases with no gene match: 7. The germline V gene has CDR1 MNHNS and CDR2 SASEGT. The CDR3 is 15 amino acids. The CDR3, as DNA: TGTGCCAGCAGAGAGATCGGGACAGGGGATTCACCCCTCCACTTT. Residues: CASREIGTGDSPLHF.

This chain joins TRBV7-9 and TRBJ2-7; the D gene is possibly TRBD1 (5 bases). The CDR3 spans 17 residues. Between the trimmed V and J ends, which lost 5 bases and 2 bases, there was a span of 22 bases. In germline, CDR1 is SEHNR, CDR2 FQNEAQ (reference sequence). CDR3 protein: CASSPGGSTRAPYEQYF. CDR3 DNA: TGTGCCAGCAGCCCCGGTGGAAGCACCAGGGCCCCCTACGAGCAGTACTTC.